These T cell receptor beta chains were read from a single sample in a study of T cells after posttransplantation cyclophosphamide. Data came from immunoSEQ multiplex PCR; TCRdb stores just in-frame clones and leaves some out. Of 9,000 to 13,000 clones in the sample, approximately 80% are singletons; the top ten hold 15%. The sequencing used PBMCs, collected roughly 62 months after allogeneic stem cell transplant with posttransplant cyclophosphamide. The receptors shown here come from a female patient aged 50 to 65 who received an allogeneic stem cell transplant from a related donor, was CMV-positive, and had no GVHD. Some T cells may be graft donor cells. Both conserved end residues are part of each CDR3. A D gene is named only where the DNA matches it firmly. Clone size, where shown, is once, few, many, or a class for clones that have expanded.

d_call j_call clone_size v_call cdr3_nt cdr3_aa
NA TRBJ1-2 NA TRBV7-6 TGTGCCAGCAGCCCCGCTCGGGGGGGCTACACCTTC CASSPARGGYTF
TRBD1 TRBJ1-2 NA TRBV18 TGTGCCAGCTCACAACGACAGGGGCGCTATGGCTACACCTTC CASSQRQGRYGYTF
TRBD2 TRBJ2-1 NA TRBV13 TGTGCCAGCAGGTCCGGGACTAGCGGGAGGGCGTTCTACAATGAGCAGTTCTTC CASRSGTSGRAFYNEQFF
TRBD1 TRBJ1-5 NA TRBV19 TGTGCCAGTAGTCCCCGAGGGGGCTTCCGCAATCAGCCCCAGCATTTT CASSPRGGFRNQPQHF
NA TRBJ2-1 NA TRBV25-1 TGTGCCAGCAGGGGCACCAGCGGCGAGAGGTACAATGAGCAGTTCTTC CASRGTSGERYNEQFF
NA TRBJ2-2 once TRBV5-8 TGTGCCAGCAGCTTGGGATGGCAGGGGATGAACACCGGGGAGCTGTTTTTT CASSLGWQGMNTGELFF
NA TRBJ1-2 NA TRBV7-2 TGTGCCAGCAGCCCCCGGACACCTGGCTACACCTTC CASSPRTPGYTF
NA TRBJ2-7 NA TRBV6-1 TGTGCCAGCAGTGAAGCCCCGGGAACCTACGAGCAGTACTTC CASSEAPGTYEQYF
TRBD2 TRBJ2-7 NA TRBV7-3 TGTGCCAGCAGCTATAGCGGGAGCGGGTACGAGCAGTACTTC CASSYSGSGYEQYF
NA TRBJ2-1 NA TRBV4-2 TGTGCCAGCAGCCAAGGTGTAGGGAGGAGCTCCTACAATGAGCAGTTCTTC CASSQGVGRSSYNEQFF
NA TRBJ1-1 NA TRBV7-3 TGTGCCAGCAGCTTAATGGCCCGGGTGAACACTGAAGCTTTCTTT CASSLMARVNTEAFF
TRBD2 TRBJ2-3 NA TRBV19 TGTGCCAGTAGTATGGGCACTAGCGGGTTTAGCACAGATACGCAGTATTTT CASSMGTSGFSTDTQYF
TRBD1 TRBJ2-7 NA TRBV6-6 TGTGCCAGCCGTGACAGGGGCGAGCAGTACTTC CASRDRGEQYF
TRBD2 TRBJ2-7 NA TRBV6-6 TGTGCCAGCAGTTGGCGGCGGGAGCGGGCCTACGAGCAGTACTTC CASSWRRERAYEQYF
NA TRBJ1-4 NA TRBV7-9 TGTGCCAGCAGCATTAGAGGGCAAACTAATGAAAAACTGTTTTTT CASSIRGQTNEKLFF
NA TRBJ1-3 NA TRBV6-6 TGTGCCAGCAGTTACTCGACAGGAGGAAACACCATATATTTT CASSYSTGGNTIYF
NA TRBJ2-1 NA TRBV7-9 TGTGCCAGCAGCTTATTTCGGGGTGTCTACCGTACCAATGAGCAGTTCTTC CASSLFRGVYRTNEQFF
TRBD2 TRBJ2-7 NA TRBV5-1 TGCGCCAGCAGCTTTCGTGGACTAGCGGGAGGCGAGCAGTACTTC CASSFRGLAGGEQYF
NA TRBJ2-7 NA TRBV28 TGTGCCAGCATCGATCGACAGGTCTCCTACGAGCAGTACTTC CASIDRQVSYEQYF
NA TRBJ2-2 hyperexpanded TRBV5-5 TGTGCCAGCAGCCTGGCAGGGGATCACACCGGGGAGCTGTTTTTT CASSLAGDHTGELFF
NA TRBJ1-6 NA TRBV30 TGTGCCTGGAAAATAGGACAGAGTAATTCACCCCTCCACTTT CAWKIGQSNSPLHF
TRBD2 TRBJ2-3 NA TRBV4-3 TGCGCCAGCAGCCAAGAAGGGAGGGCCGTGATAGATACGCAGTATTTT CASSQEGRAVIDTQYF